This TCR beta chain was identified in a study of patients and donors after allogeneic stem cell transplantation. Per the germline V gene, CDR1 is SEHNR and CDR2 is FQNEAQ (reference sequence). The junction had 15 bases not matched to a gene; V was cut back by 5 bases and J by 3 bases. The CDR3 consists of 18 residues. TCRdb redid the calling of the RT-PCR reads with MiXCR, one entry per CDR3 protein. The sample includes over 150,000 distinct CDR3 sequences, approximately 31% of them seen just once. V is TRBV7-9 and J is TRBJ2-1; 8 positions agree with TRBD2. This clonotype originated in a human donor who was either an allogeneic HSCT recipient or a stem cell or donor lymphocyte infusion donor (not recorded which). It is not recorded whose cells these are; they may come from a transplant donor. The sequencing input was blood, either unsorted or a sorted T cell fraction (not recorded which). Written as DNA, the CDR3 is TGTGCCAGCAGCAATAGGGGAGTGAGCGGGAGCCGCTACAATGAGCAGTTCTTC. Its protein is CASSNRGVSGSRYNEQFF.